This T cell receptor (beta chain) appears in the sequencing data of a study of T cell repertoires in cytomegalovirus infection. Study as a whole: Public TCR beta signatures provided an indication of both CMV infection and a matching HLA type.

Overall study findings and caveats: Public TCR beta family frequency separated CMV-and-HLA carriers, including in an independent cohort. There were HLA-C-restricted CMV-specific TCR beta clonotypes dominating the ex vivo response.

In its sample, this clonotype was seen a few times. As yet, its antigen is unknown. Germline CDR1 SGHTA, CDR2 FQGTGA. The CDR3 runs to 13 residues. V gave up 4 bases and J gave up 5 bases, with 11 bases separating them. MiXCR, applied by TCRdb to the reads, yields one record per CDR3 protein. The sample has about 570,000 distinct CDR3 sequences, roughly 42% seen once. The source was cultured PBMCs, collected from culture after CMV antigen stimulation. This chain joins TRBV7-3 and TRBJ2-5; D unclear. The receptor's source is a human donor in good health (CMV status not recorded). Some clones in this sample may be carry-over from other donors' samples. The CDR3, as DNA: TGTGCCAGCAGCTACGAATCCCCGGAGACCCAGTACTTC. Protein sequence: CASSYESPETQYF.